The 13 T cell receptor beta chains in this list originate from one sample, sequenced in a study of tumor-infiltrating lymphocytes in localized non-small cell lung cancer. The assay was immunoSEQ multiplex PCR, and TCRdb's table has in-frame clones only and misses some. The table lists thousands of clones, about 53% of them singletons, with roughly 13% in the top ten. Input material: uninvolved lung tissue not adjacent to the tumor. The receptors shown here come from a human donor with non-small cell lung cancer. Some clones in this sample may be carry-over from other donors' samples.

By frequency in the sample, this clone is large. CDR3: CSTRLNTEAFF. The DNA for the CDR3 is TGCAGTACCAGACTAAACACTGAAGCTTTCTTT. V gene TRBV29-1 combines with J gene TRBJ1-1; D not resolved. Per the germline V gene, CDR1 is SQVTM and CDR2 is ANQGSEA. The CDR3 length is 11 residues.

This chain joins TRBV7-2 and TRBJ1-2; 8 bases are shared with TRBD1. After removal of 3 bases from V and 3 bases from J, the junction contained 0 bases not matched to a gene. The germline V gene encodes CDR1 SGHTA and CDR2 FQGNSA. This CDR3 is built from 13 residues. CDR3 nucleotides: TGTGCCAGCAGCTTGGACAGGGACTATGGCTACACCTTC. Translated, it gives CASSLDRDYGYTF.

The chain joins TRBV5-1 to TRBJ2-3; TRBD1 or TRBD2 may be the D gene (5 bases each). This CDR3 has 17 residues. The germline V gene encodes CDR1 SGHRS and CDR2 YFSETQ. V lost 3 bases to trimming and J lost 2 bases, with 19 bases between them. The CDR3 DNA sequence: TGCGCCAGCAGCTCTCCCTTTGAGGGGTCAGCCACAGATACGCAGTATTTT. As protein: CASSSPFEGSATDTQYF.

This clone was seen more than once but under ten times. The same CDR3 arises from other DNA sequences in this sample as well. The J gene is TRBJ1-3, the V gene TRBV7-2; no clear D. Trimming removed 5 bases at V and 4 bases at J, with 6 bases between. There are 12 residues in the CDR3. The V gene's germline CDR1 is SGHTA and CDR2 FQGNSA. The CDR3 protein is CASSLTGNTIYF. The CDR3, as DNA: TGTGCCAGCAGCCTTACCGGAAACACCATATATTTT. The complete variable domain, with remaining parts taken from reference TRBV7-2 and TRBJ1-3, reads GAGVSQSPSNKVTEKGKDVELRCDPISGHTALYWYRQSLGQGLEFLIYFQGNSAPDKSGLPSDRFSAERTGGSVSTLTIQRTQQEDSAVYLCASSLTGNTIYFGEGSWLTVV.

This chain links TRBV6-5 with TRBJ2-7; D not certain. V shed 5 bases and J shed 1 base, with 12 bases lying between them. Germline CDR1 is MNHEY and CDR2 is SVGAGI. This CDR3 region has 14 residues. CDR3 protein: CASSPLTLSYEQYF. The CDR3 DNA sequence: TGTGCCAGCAGTCCCCTTACGCTGTCCTACGAGCAGTACTTC.

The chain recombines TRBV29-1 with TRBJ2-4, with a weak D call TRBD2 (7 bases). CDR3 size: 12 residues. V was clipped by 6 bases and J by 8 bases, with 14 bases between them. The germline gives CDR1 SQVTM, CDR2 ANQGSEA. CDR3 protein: CSVEGGSDIQYF. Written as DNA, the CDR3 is TGCAGCGTGGAGGGGGGGTCGGACATTCAGTACTTC.

In DNA form, the CDR3 reads TGTGCCAGCAGCTTGTTGGGGACTGAAGCTTTCTTT. This sequence encodes CASSLLGTEAFF. The chain recombines TRBV7-2 with TRBJ1-1; D remains ambiguous. The CDR3 extends over 12 amino acids. Trimming pared 3 bases from V and 5 bases from J, leaving 7 bases between. Germline-derived CDR1 and CDR2 are SGHTA and FQGNSA.

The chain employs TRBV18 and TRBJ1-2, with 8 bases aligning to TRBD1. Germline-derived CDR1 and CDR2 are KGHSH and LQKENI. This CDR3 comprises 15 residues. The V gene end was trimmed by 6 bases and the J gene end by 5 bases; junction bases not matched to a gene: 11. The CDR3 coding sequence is TGTGCCAGCTCCCAACGGGGACAGGCGGAATATGGCTACACCTTC. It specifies CASSQRGQAEYGYTF.

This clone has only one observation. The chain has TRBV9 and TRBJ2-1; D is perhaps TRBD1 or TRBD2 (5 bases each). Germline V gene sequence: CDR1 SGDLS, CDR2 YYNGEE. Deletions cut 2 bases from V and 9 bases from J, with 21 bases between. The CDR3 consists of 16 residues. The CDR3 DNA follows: TGTGCCAGCAGCGTTCGGACCCCCGGGGCCTACGGTGAGCAGTTCTTC. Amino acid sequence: CASSVRTPGAYGEQFF.

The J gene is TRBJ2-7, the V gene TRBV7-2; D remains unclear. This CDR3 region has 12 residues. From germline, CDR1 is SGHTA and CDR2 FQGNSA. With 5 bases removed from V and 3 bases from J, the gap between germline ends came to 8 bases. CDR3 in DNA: TGTGCCAGCAGCCCCTTAGACTACGAGCAGTACTTC. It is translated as CASSPLDYEQYF.

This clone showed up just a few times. This CDR3 is CASSLGGYEKLFF. The CDR3 DNA follows: TGTGCCAGCAGTTTGGGGGGGTATGAAAAACTGTTTTTT. The chain is built from TRBV6-5 and TRBJ1-4; D perhaps matches TRBD1 (5 bases). CDR3 length: 13 amino acids. V dropped 4 bases and J dropped 6 bases, with 9 bases sitting between them. Germline values: CDR1 MNHEY, CDR2 SVGAGI.

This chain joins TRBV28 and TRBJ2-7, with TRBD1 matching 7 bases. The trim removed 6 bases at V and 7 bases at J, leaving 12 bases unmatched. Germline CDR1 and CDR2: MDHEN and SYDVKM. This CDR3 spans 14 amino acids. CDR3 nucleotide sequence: TGTGCCAGCAGGCAGATGGACAGGTCCGGTGAGCAGTACTTC. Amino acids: CASRQMDRSGEQYF.

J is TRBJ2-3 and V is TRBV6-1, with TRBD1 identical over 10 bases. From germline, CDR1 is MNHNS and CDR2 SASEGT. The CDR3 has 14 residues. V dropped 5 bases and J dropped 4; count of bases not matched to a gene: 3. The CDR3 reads CASSMDRGADTQYF. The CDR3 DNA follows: TGTGCCAGCAGTATGGACAGGGGGGCAGATACGCAGTATTTT.